Presented here are 9 T cell receptor beta chains from one specimen sequenced in a study of T-cell memory formation after mild COVID-19. In TCRdb, the 5' RACE reads were re-called with MiXCR into one record per CDR3 protein. Of roughly 200,000 distinct CDR3 sequences in the sample, 16% are singletons; the top ten hold around 2%. Material: PBMCs or a T cell subset sorted from them (not recorded which). These TCRs come from an adult woman who had mild COVID-19 (a few samples of this study predate the infection). Cell type and time point are not known.

This clonotype was detected only a few times. The J gene is TRBJ2-3, the V gene TRBV5-6; 7 bases match TRBD2. The V and J ends lost 2 bases and 4 bases, in that order; junction bases with no gene match: 7. The CDR3 extends over 15 amino acids. Per the germline V gene, CDR1 is SGHDT and CDR2 is YYEEEE. The CDR3 DNA reads TGTGCCAGCAGCTTCCCCAGCGGGATCTCAGATACGCAGTATTTT. Translation gives CASSFPSGISDTQYF.

This CDR3 reads CSVVGLAGDTQYF. The CDR3 DNA is TGCAGCGTTGTTGGACTAGCGGGAGATACGCAGTATTTT. The chain combines TRBV29-1 with TRBJ2-3; 11 nucleotides line up with TRBD2. Germline loops: CDR1 SQVTM, CDR2 ANQGSEA. The CDR3 has 13 residues. J lost 5 bases, V lost 4 bases, and 2 bases had no gene match.

The rearrangement joins TRBV3-1 to TRBJ2-1; 11 nucleotides line up with TRBD1. V shed 4 bases and J 7 bases; nucleotides not matched to a gene: 6. This CDR3 contains 15 residues. Per the germline V gene, CDR1 is LGHDT and CDR2 is YNNKEL (reference sequence). This CDR3 reads CASSPTGTGGNEQFF. The CDR3 DNA reads TGTGCCAGCAGCCCAACCGGGACAGGGGGGAATGAGCAGTTCTTC.

This chain uses TRBV12-3 or TRBV12-4 with TRBJ1-5; D is possibly TRBD1 (5 bases). This CDR3 region has 14 residues. The germline V and J ends were trimmed by 1 base and 3 bases, with 7 bases remaining between them. CDR3 nucleotides: TGTGCCAGCAGTTTAGGGGGGATCAATCAGCCCCAGCATTTT. It yields the protein CASSLGGINQPQHF.

This chain connects TRBV7-2 to TRBJ2-3, with a weak D call TRBD1 (5 bases). The CDR3 length is 12 residues. The V gene's germline CDR1 is SGHTA and CDR2 FQGNSA. V was pared by 4 bases and J by 7 bases, with 9 bases between. The CDR3 DNA is TGTGCCAGCAGCTCGACAGAATATACGCAGTATTTT. It translates to CASSSTEYTQYF.

This clonotype was detected only a few times. The V gene is TRBV7-3, the J gene TRBJ2-1; the match to TRBD2 covers 10 bases. Germline V lookup: CDR1 SGHTA, CDR2 FQGTGA. CDR3 length: 15 amino acids. The junction had 6 bases not matched to a gene; V was cut back by 6 bases and J by 4 bases. In DNA, the CDR3 is TGTGCCAGCAGGACGTCTAGCGGGGGTTACAATGAGCAGTTCTTC. Translated: CASRTSSGGYNEQFF.

This clonotype was observed at least ten times. This sequence joins TRBV7-3 and TRBJ2-1, with 10 positions matching TRBD2. The CDR3 is 15 amino acids. Germline V gene lookup returns CDR1 SGHTA and CDR2 FQGTGA. V was clipped by 5 bases and J by 9 bases; unmatched bases: 10. The DNA for the CDR3 is TGTGCCAGCAGCCGCACTAGCGGGGTGGGTAGTGAGCAGTTCTTC. This codes for CASSRTSGVGSEQFF.

This chain connects TRBV7-3 to TRBJ2-1; 11 positions match TRBD2. Looked up from germline, CDR1 is SGHTA and CDR2 is FQGTGA. This CDR3 spans 16 amino acids. With 5 bases clipped from V and 7 bases from J, the junction kept 10 bases outside the gene matches. CDR3 nucleotides: TGTGCCAGCAGCCCCCTTCTAGCGGGGGGCGCGAATGAGCAGTTCTTC. Its translation is CASSPLLAGGANEQFF.

The chain has TRBV2 and TRBJ2-1; 9 nucleotides match TRBD1. Germline values: CDR1 SNHLY, CDR2 FYNNEI. This CDR3 contains 11 residues. V lost 3 bases, J lost 14 bases, and 2 bases stayed unmatched. In DNA, the CDR3 is TGTGCCAGCAGTGAGGGGACAGGGAAGTTCTTC. Translating gives CASSEGTGKFF.